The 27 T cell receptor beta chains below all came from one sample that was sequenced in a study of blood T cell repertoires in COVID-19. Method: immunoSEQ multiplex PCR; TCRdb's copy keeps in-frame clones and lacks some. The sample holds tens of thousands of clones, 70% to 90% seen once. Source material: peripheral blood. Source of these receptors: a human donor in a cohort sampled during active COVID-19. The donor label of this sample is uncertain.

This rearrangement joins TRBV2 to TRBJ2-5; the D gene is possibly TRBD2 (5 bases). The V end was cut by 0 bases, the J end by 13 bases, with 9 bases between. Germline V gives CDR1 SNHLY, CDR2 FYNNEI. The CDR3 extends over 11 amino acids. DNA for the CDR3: TGTGCCAGCAGTGAAGCCGGACGGGGGTACTTC. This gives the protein CASSEAGRGYF.

CDR3 sequence (DNA): TGTGCCAGCAGTTTAGACAGGGTCTTTGGCAATGAGCAGTTCTTC. Amino acids: CASSLDRVFGNEQFF. The chain carries TRBV27 and TRBJ2-1; the match to TRBD1 covers 7 bases. There are 15 residues in the CDR3. Germline CDR1 is MNHEY and CDR2 is SMNVEV (reference sequence). Trimming at V came to 2 bases and at J to 6 bases, leaving 7 bases not matched to a gene.

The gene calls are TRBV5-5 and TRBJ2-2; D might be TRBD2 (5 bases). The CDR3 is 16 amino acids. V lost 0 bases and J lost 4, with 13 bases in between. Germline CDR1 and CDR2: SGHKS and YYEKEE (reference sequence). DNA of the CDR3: TGTGCCAGCAGCTTGGGAGGGAGCTGGGTCACCGGGGAGCTGTTTTTT. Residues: CASSLGGSWVTGELFF. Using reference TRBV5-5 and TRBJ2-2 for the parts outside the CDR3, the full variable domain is DAGVTQSPTHLIKTRGQQVTLRCSPISGHKSVSWYQQVLGQGPQFIFQYYEKEERGRGNFPDRFSARQFPNYSSELNVNALLLGDSALYLCASSLGGSWVTGELFFGEGSRLTVL.

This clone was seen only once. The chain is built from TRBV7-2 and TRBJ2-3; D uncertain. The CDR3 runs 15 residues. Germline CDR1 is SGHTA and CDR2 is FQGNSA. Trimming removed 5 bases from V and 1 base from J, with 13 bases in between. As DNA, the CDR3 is TGTGCCAGCAGCCCCTCGGGTCAAGGCACAGATACGCAGTATTTT. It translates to CASSPSGQGTDTQYF.

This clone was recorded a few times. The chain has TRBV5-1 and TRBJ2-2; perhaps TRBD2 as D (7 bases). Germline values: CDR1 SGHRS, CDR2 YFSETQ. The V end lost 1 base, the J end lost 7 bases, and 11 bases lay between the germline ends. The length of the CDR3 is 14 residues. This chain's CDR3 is CASSLRGGGGELFF. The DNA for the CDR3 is TGCGCCAGCAGCTTGCGCGGGGGCGGCGGGGAGCTGTTTTTT.

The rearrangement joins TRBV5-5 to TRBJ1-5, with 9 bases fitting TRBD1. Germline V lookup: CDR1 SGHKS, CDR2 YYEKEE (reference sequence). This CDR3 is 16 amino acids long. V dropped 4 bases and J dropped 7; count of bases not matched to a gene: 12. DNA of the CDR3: TGTGCCAGCAGCCTCTCGGGACAGGGAGTAGGGCAGCCCCAGCATTTT. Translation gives CASSLSGQGVGQPQHF.

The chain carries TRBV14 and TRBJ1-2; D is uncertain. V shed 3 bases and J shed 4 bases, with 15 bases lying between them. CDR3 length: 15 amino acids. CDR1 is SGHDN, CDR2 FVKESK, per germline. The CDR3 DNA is TGTGCCAGCAGCCACATTTACCAAGGAGGCTATGGCTACACCTTC. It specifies CASSHIYQGGYGYTF.

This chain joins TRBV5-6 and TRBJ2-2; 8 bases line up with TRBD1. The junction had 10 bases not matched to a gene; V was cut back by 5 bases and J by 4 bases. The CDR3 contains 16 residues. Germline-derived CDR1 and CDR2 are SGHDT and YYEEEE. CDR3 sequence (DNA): TGTGCCAGCAGTTCGACAGGGGTTAGGAGCACCGGGGAGCTGTTTTTT. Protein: CASSSTGVRSTGELFF.

DNA for the CDR3: TGTGCCAGCCCTCCCGGGGGTGGGTACCAAGAGACCCAGTACTTC. Its translation is CASPPGGGYQETQYF. This chain connects TRBV5-8 to TRBJ2-5, with D possibly being TRBD2 (6 bases). From germline, CDR1 is SGHTS and CDR2 YDEGEE. This CDR3 region has 15 residues. V was shortened by 7 bases and J by 0 bases, with 16 bases between the two germline ends.

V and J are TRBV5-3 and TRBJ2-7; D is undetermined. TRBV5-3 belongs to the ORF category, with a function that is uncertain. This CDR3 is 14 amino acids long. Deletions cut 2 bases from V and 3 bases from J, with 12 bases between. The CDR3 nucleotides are TGTGCCAGAAGCTTAACGGGTCTCAGCTACGAGCAGTACTTC. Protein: CARSLTGLSYEQYF.

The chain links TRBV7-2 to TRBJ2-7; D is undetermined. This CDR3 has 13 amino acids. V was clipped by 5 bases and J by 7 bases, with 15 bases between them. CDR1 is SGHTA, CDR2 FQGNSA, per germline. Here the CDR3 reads CASSPTSNGEQYF. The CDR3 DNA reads TGTGCCAGCAGCCCCACGTCTAACGGTGAGCAGTACTTC.

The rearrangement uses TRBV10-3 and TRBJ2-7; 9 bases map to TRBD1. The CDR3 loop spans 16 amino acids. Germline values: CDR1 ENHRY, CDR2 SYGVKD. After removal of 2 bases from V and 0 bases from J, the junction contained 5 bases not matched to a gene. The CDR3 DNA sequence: TGTGCCATCAGTGAGCCGGGACAGGGAAGCTCCTACGAGCAGTACTTC. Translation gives CAISEPGQGSSYEQYF.

CDR3 bases: TGCGCCAGCAGCTTACGGACAGGGCGGAACACTGAAGCTTTCTTT. It codes for CASSLRTGRNTEAFF. The chain recombines TRBV5-1 with TRBJ1-1; 8 nucleotides match TRBD1. CDR1 and CDR2 from the germline V gene are SGHRS and YFSETQ. The ends lost 2 bases at V and 1 base at J; junction bases unmatched: 4. The CDR3 is 15 amino acids.

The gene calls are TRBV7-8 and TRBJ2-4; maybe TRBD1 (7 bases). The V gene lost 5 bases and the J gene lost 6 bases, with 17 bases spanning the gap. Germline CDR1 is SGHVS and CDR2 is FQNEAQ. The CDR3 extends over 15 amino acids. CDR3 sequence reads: CASSPAGGGTNIQYF. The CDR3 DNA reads TGTGCCAGCAGCCCCGCTGGAGGGGGCACAAACATTCAGTACTTC. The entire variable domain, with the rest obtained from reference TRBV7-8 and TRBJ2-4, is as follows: GAGVSQSPRYKVAKRGQDVALRCDPISGHVSLFWYQQALGQGPEFLTYFQNEAQLDKSGLPSDRFFAERPEGSVSTLKIQRTQQEDSAVYLCASSPAGGGTNIQYFGAGTRLSVL.

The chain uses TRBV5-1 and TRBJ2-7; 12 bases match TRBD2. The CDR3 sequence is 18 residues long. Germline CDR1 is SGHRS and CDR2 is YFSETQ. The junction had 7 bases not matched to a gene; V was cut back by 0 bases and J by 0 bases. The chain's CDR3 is CASSLGPSGGAGSYEQYF. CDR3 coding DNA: TGCGCCAGCAGCTTGGGCCCTAGCGGGGGGGCGGGCTCCTACGAGCAGTACTTC.

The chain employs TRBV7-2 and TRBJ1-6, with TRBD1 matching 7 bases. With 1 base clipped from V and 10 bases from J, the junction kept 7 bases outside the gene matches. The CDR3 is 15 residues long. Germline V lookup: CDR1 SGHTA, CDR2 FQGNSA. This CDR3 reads CASSLDTGVSSPLHF. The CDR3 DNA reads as TGTGCCAGCAGCTTAGACACAGGGGTAAGCTCACCCCTCCACTTT. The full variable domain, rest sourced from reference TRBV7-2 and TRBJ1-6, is GAGVSQSPSNKVTEKGKDVELRCDPISGHTALYWYRQSLGQGLEFLIYFQGNSAPDKSGLPSDRFSAERTGGSVSTLTIQRTQQEDSAVYLCASSLDTGVSSPLHFGNGTRLTVT.

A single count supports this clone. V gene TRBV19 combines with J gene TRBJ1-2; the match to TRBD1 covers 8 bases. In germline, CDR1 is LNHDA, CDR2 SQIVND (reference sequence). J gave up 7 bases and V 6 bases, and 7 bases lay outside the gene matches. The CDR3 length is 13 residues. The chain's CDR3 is CASSRQGTSGYTF. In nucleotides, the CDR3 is TGTGCCAGTAGCCGACAGGGGACGAGTGGCTACACCTTC.

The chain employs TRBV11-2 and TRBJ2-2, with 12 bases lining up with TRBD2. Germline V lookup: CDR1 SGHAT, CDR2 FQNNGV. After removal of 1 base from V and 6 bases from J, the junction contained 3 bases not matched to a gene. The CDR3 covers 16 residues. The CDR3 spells CASSLGRLAGAGELFF. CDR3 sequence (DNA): TGTGCCAGCAGCTTAGGACGACTAGCGGGGGCCGGGGAGCTGTTTTTT. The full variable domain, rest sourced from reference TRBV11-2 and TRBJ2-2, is EAGVAQSPRYKIIEKRQSVAFWCNPISGHATLYWYQQILGQGPKLLIQFQNNGVVDDSQLPKDRFSAERLKGVDSTLKIQPAKLEDSAVYLCASSLGRLAGAGELFFGEGSRLTVL.

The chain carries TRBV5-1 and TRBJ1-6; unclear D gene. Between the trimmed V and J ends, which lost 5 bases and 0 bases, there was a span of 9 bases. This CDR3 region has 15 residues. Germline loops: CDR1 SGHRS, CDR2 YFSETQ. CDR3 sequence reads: CASRRESSYNSPLHF. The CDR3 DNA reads TGCGCCAGCAGGAGGGAAAGCTCCTATAATTCACCCCTCCACTTT.

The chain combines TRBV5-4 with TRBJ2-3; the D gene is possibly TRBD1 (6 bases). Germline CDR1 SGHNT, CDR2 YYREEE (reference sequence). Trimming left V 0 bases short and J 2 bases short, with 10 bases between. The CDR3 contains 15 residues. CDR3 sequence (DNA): TGTGCCAGCAGCTTGGGAGGACAGAACACAGATACGCAGTATTTT. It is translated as CASSLGGQNTDTQYF.

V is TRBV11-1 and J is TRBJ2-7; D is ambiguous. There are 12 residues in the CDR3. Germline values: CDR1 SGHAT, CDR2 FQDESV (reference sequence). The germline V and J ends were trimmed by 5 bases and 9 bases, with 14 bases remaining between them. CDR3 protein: CASSNMAPWQYF. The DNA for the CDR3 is TGTGCCAGCAGCAATATGGCCCCTTGGCAGTACTTC. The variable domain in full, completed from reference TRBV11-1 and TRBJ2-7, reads EAEVAQSPRYKITEKSQAVAFWCDPISGHATLYWYRQILGQGPELLVQFQDESVVDDSQLPKDRFSAERLKGVDSTLKIQPAELGDSAMYLCASSNMAPWQYFGPGTRLTVT.

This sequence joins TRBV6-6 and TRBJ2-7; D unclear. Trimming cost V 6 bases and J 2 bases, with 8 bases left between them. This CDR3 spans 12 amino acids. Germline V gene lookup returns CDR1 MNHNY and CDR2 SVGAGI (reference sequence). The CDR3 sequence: CASSPRAYEQYF. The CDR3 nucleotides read TGTGCCAGCAGCCCGAGAGCCTACGAGCAGTACTTC.

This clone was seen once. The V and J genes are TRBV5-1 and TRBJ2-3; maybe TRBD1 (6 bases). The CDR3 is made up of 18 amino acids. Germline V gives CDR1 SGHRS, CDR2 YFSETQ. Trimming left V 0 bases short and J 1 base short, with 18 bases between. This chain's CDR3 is CASSLGTVPFGGTDTQYF. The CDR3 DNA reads TGCGCCAGCAGCTTGGGGACAGTCCCCTTTGGGGGCACAGATACGCAGTATTTT. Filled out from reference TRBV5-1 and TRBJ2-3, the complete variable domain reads KAGVTQTPRYLIKTRGQQVTLSCSPISGHRSVSWYQQTPGQGLQFLFEYFSETQRNKGNFPGRFSGRQFSNSRSEMNVSTLELGDSALYLCASSLGTVPFGGTDTQYFGPGTRLTVL.

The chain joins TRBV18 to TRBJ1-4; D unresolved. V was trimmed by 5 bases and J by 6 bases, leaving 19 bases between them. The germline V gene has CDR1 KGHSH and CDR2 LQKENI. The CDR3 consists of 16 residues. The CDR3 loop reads CASSNGGSGPYEKLFF. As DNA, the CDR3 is TGTGCCAGCTCAAACGGAGGGTCCGGGCCTTATGAAAAACTGTTTTTT.

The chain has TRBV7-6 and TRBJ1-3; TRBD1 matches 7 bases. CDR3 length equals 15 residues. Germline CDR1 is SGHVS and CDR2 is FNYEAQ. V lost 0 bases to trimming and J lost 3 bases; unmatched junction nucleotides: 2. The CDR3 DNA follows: TGTGCCAGCAGCTTAGCCGACAGGGTTGGAAACACCATATATTTT. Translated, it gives CASSLADRVGNTIYF.

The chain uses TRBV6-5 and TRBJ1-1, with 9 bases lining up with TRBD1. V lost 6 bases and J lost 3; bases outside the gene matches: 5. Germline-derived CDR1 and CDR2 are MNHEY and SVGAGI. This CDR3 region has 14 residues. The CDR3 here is CASSVDRGDTEAFF. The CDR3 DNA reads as TGTGCCAGCAGCGTCGACAGGGGGGACACTGAAGCTTTCTTT.

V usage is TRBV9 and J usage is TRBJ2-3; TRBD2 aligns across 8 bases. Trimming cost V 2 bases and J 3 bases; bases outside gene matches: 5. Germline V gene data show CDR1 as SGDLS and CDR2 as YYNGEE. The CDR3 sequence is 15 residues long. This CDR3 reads CASSVGGGFTDTQYF. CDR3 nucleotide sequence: TGTGCCAGCAGCGTTGGCGGGGGGTTTACAGATACGCAGTATTTT.